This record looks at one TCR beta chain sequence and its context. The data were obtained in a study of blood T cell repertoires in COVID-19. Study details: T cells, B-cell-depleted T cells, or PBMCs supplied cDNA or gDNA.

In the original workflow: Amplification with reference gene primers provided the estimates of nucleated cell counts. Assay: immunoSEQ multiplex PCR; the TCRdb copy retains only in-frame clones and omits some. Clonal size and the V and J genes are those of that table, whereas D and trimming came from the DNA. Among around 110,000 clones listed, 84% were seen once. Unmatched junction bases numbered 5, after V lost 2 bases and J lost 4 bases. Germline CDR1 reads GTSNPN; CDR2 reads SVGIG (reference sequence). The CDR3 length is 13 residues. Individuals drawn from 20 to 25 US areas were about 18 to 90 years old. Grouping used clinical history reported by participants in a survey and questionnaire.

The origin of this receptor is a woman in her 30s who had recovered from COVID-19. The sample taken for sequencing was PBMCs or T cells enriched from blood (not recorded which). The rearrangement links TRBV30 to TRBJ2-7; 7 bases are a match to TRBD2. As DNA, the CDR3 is TGTGCCTGGAGTCCGGGACTACAGTACGAGCAGTACTTC. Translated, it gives CAWSPGLQYEQYF.